This T cell receptor beta chain appears in the sequencing data of a study of blood T cell repertoires in COVID-19. Across the study: Sites in the United States, Italy and Spain provided acute and convalescent COVID-19 samples.

V gave up 5 bases and J gave up 11 bases, with 16 bases separating them. CDR1 and CDR2 (germline): MNHEY, SVGAGI. The CDR3 totals 13 residues. The assay was immunoSEQ multiplex PCR, and TCRdb's table has in-frame clones only and misses some. The repertoire has some 70,000 clones, nearly 90% of them found once; the top ten carry approximately 5.3%. Sequences were obtained from peripheral blood. This receptor was obtained from a man aged 45-65 years with acute or convalescent COVID-19. This chain connects TRBV6-5 to TRBJ2-1; a weak D match, TRBD2 (6 bases). CDR3 amino acids: CASSPLQRAQQFF. As DNA, the CDR3 is TGTGCCAGCAGTCCTCTACAGCGGGCCCAGCAGTTCTTC.